This T cell receptor (beta chain) is from a study of T cells in Graves' hyperthyroidism and ophthalmopathy. This clonotype showed up just a few times. The junction departs from the called germline gene at one end, perhaps through a read error. The TCR beta CDR3 regions underwent amplification using RNA transcripts as the source. In the first-round RT-PCR of the TCR CDR3, the HTBI primer set was used. Each CDR3 protein gets one entry after TCRdb re-called the multiplex PCR reads with MiXCR. The profile covers 200,000 to 250,000 distinct CDR3 sequences, with about 15% appearing a single time and more than 25% taken by the ten largest. Germline assignment: CDR1 MNHNS and CDR2 SASEGT. This CDR3 comprises 16 residues.

Sequences were obtained from blood. This chain connects TRBV6-1 to TRBJ2-2; 8 bases map to TRBD2. The TCR sequence derives from a young woman with Graves' ophthalmopathy. CDR3 coding DNA: TGTGCCAGCAGAGTGGTCGGGCTAGCGGGCACCCGGGAGCTGTTTTTT. Translating gives CASRVVGLAGTRELFF.